This T cell receptor beta chain was obtained from a study of glioma-infiltrating T cells after dendritic cell vaccination. Input was around 2.1 ug genomic DNA, or all available if less. TCRdb's table, derived via immunoSEQ multiplex PCR, lists solely in-frame clones and lacks some. The data hold more than 20,000 clones, with around 79% observed a single time. This clone was recorded only once. The CDR3 spans 13 residues. V was shortened by 0 bases and J by 3 bases, with 3 bases between the two germline ends. Germline V CDR1 and CDR2: SGHRS, YFSETQ. The chain carries TRBV5-1 and TRBJ2-2, with D unclear. This sequence was found in a human donor with glioblastoma. Material: blood, obtained before dendritic cell vaccination. The CDR3 nucleotides are TGCGCCAGCAGCTTGGCGGACACCGGGGAGCTGTTTTTT. Translating it yields CASSLADTGELFF.